Reported below is one T cell receptor (beta chain). Its antigen is currently unknown. Produced via immunoSEQ multiplex PCR; TCRdb's table is partial and in-frame only. Here the sample spans about 19,000 clones, roughly nine tenths being singletons. This entry comes from a study of OX40 agonist ivuxolimab in advanced cancers. Background on the study: Ivuxolimab, an agonist antibody against OX40 (CD134), was given to patients. General observations from the study: Averaging showed that CD8+ T cells had more expanded clones than CD4+ did. Also showing low normalized T-cell clonal expansion were some of the nonresponders. At 0.1 to 3.0 mg/kg, CD4+ and CD8+ blood T cells expanded clonally by week 6.

The CDR3 is 14 amino acids. Trimming removed 6 bases at V and 6 bases at J, with 18 bases between. CDR1 LNHDA and CDR2 SQIVND come from the germline V gene (reference sequence). The TCR sequence derives from an adult with an advanced solid tumor such as melanoma, head and neck, liver or kidney cancer. The sequences come from CD4+ or CD8+ T cells sorted from blood, collected in a trial of the OX40 agonist ivuxolimab. The V call is TRBV19, the J call TRBJ2-7; no clear D gene. The CDR3 DNA sequence: TGTGCCAGTAGCTCGGGCCGCGAAACCTCCGAGCAGTACTTC. It is translated as CASSSGRETSEQYF.